This paragraph reports one T cell receptor (beta chain). The data derive from a study of technical replicates of blood from several donors. Clones were read by immunoSEQ multiplex PCR, and TCRdb kept only the in-frame ones, dropping some. Of some 70,000 clones listed, roughly nine tenths are singletons. Input material: PBMCs. The sequence was obtained from a human donor in good health. Some clones in this sample may be carry-over from other donors' samples.

In DNA form, the CDR3 reads TGTGCCAGCAGTGAACAGGGAGCGGGCACCGGGGAGCTGTTTTTT. Translation: CASSEQGAGTGELFF. V is TRBV25-1 and J is TRBJ2-2; a possible D gene is TRBD2 (6 bases). Germline-derived CDR1 and CDR2 are MGHDK and SYGVNS. This CDR3 is 15 amino acids long. V was cut by 2 bases and J by 4 bases, with 11 bases left in between.